A single TCR beta chain is shown here with its context. Its antigen is unidentified. Additional DNA sequences in this sample encode the identical CDR3. Expressed TCRB transcripts were sequenced because the entire RNA isolate underwent reverse transcription. Sequencing was performed with immunoSEQ multiplex PCR; in TCRdb, only in-frame clones are kept and a portion is missing. The sample includes roughly 220,000 clones, about a sixth of them seen just once. The sample originates from a study of beta chain features in type 1 diabetes. Study observations and caveats: TCRB CDR3s were moderately but significantly shorter in Type 1 diabetes patients in all four CD4+ subsets.

Sequencing was carried out using naive CD4+ T cells from blood. The TCR originated in a man younger than 45 with type 1 diabetes.

The CDR3 DNA is TGCAGCGTTGGCCAGGCAAATCAGCCCCAGCATTTT. Encoded protein: CSVGQANQPQHF. This sequence joins TRBV29-1 and TRBJ1-5; D is ambiguous. Trimming pared 4 bases from V and 4 bases from J, leaving 8 bases between. The germline V gene has CDR1 SQVTM and CDR2 ANQGSEA. CDR3 length: 12 residues.